A single sample gave rise to the 17 T cell receptor beta chains below, sequenced in a study of vaccination effects on CD4 cells after COVID-19. No antigen has been identified for these receptors. The assay was immunoSEQ multiplex PCR, and TCRdb's table has in-frame clones only and misses some. The sample lists 84,000 or so clones, under 80% occurring once. Antigen-specific CD4+ T cells were first expanded with viral peptide pools by the ViraFEST assay and only then sequenced. Isolation of CD4+ T cells took place after approximately 10 days of culture. It was two doses of either the BNT162b2 or mRNA-1273 vaccine that participants received. The material sequenced was CD4+ T cells from PBMCs cultured with HCoV-OC43 spike peptides, taken after COVID-19 vaccination. Subset of the sample: HCoV-OC43 spike overlapping peptide pool stimulation. Receptors originate from a human donor who received a COVID-19 vaccine.

The V and J genes are TRBV15 and TRBJ2-1, with D hard to call. This CDR3 has 17 residues. Germline CDR1 and CDR2: LNHNV and YYDKDF (reference sequence). V gave up 0 bases and J gave up 0 bases, with 12 bases separating them. CDR3: CATSRDWATSSYNEQFF. The DNA of the CDR3 is TGTGCCACCAGCAGAGATTGGGCAACGAGCTCCTACAATGAGCAGTTCTTC.

On this clone: Other DNA sequences within the sample encode an identical CDR3. The J gene is TRBJ2-5, the V gene TRBV5-6, with D unresolved. Germline CDR1 reads SGHDT; CDR2 reads YYEEEE. This CDR3 spans 13 amino acids. V lost 0 bases to trimming and J lost 5 bases, with 8 bases between them. The CDR3 nucleotides are TGTGCCAGCAGCTTGGAGCTAAAGGAGACCCAGTACTTC. Protein product: CASSLELKETQYF.

V gene TRBV5-1 combines with J gene TRBJ2-5; 10 bases fit TRBD2. CDR1 and CDR2 from the germline V gene are SGHRS and YFSETQ. The CDR3 runs 16 residues. The trim removed 4 bases at V and 5 bases at J, leaving 11 bases unmatched. The CDR3 protein is CASSGYSGGAHETQYF. In DNA, the CDR3 is TGCGCCAGCAGCGGGTACAGCGGGGGGGCCCATGAGACCCAGTACTTC.

The chain joins TRBV5-1 to TRBJ2-3, with TRBD2 matching over 7 bases. Germline-derived CDR1 and CDR2 are SGHRS and YFSETQ. CDR3 length: 16 amino acids. V lost 5 bases to trimming and J lost 2 bases; unmatched junction nucleotides: 11. The CDR3 here is CASRGSSSGSTDTQYF. The CDR3, as DNA: TGCGCCAGCAGAGGGAGCTCTAGCGGATCCACAGATACGCAGTATTTT.

V gene TRBV10-1 combines with J gene TRBJ1-6; D call uncertain. The V gene's germline CDR1 is WNHNN and CDR2 SYGVQD (reference sequence). The CDR3 sequence is 15 residues long. V was shortened by 6 bases and J by 7 bases, with 16 bases between the two germline ends. The CDR3 sequence: CASSLSSGKNSPLHF. The CDR3 DNA sequence: TGCGCCAGCAGCCTGAGCTCAGGCAAGAATTCACCCCTCCACTTT.

The CDR3 DNA sequence: TGTGCCTGGAGTGGGGGCGGACACGGGCAGCCCCAGCATTTT. Translated: CAWSGGGHGQPQHF. The chain employs TRBV30 and TRBJ1-5; weak D call: TRBD1 (5 bases). CDR1 and CDR2 (germline): GTSNPN, SVGIG (reference sequence). This CDR3 spans 14 amino acids. Trimming pared 1 base from V and 7 bases from J, leaving 14 bases between. Based on the CDR3 plus reference TRBV30 and TRBJ1-5, the full variable domain is SQTIHQWPATLVQPVGSPLSLECTVEGTSNPNLYWYRQAAGRGLQLLFYSVGIGQISSEVPQNLSASRPQDRQFILSSKKLLLSDSGFYLCAWSGGGHGQPQHFGDGTRLSIL.

The CDR3 reads CASSPGADEKLFF. The DNA of the CDR3 is TGCGCCAGCAGCCCCGGGGCAGATGAAAAACTGTTTTTT. This rearrangement joins TRBV5-1 to TRBJ1-4; D might be TRBD1 (5 bases). Germline V gene lookup returns CDR1 SGHRS and CDR2 YFSETQ. The CDR3 runs to 13 residues. Between the trimmed V and J ends, which lost 4 bases and 6 bases, there was a span of 10 bases.

The chain couples TRBV2 to TRBJ2-5; D may be TRBD1 (6 bases). CDR3 length: 12 residues. Germline V CDR1 and CDR2: SNHLY, FYNNEI. V lost 8 bases to trimming and J lost 3 bases, with 10 bases between them. The CDR3 DNA follows: TGTGCCAGCTCCTACAGGGAAGAGACCCAGTACTTC. It codes for CASSYREETQYF.

The chain uses TRBV19 and TRBJ2-4; D may be TRBD2 (6 bases). CDR3 length equals 15 residues. Germline-derived CDR1 and CDR2 are LNHDA and SQIVND (reference sequence). With 10 bases removed from V and 2 bases from J, the gap between germline ends came to 18 bases. In DNA, the CDR3 is TGTGCCACACGACACCGGGCGGGAACCAAAAACATTCAGTACTTC. Its protein is CATRHRAGTKNIQYF.

The chain combines TRBV5-1 with TRBJ1-3; D not resolved. Germline V CDR1 and CDR2: SGHRS, YFSETQ. This CDR3 comprises 13 residues. Trimming cost V 4 bases and J 8 bases, with 13 bases left between them. The CDR3 is CASSPQGGDTIYF. The DNA of the CDR3 is TGCGCCAGCAGCCCCCAAGGTGGCGACACCATATATTTT. Combining the CDR3 with reference TRBV5-1 and TRBJ1-3 gives the whole variable domain KAGVTQTPRYLIKTRGQQVTLSCSPISGHRSVSWYQQTPGQGLQFLFEYFSETQRNKGNFPGRFSGRQFSNSRSEMNVSTLELGDSALYLCASSPQGGDTIYFGEGSWLTVV.

This clone occurred once. This CDR3 is CASSFRAGVRTDTQYF. CDR3 nucleotides: TGTGCCAGCAGCTTCCGGGCGGGGGTTCGGACAGATACGCAGTATTTT. V gene TRBV11-2 combines with J gene TRBJ2-3; the match to TRBD2 covers 7 bases. After removal of 3 bases from V and 3 bases from J, the junction contained 9 bases not matched to a gene. Looked up from germline, CDR1 is SGHAT and CDR2 is FQNNGV. The CDR3 consists of 16 residues.

The CDR3 nucleotides are TGTGCCAGCAGTTTCTCTCCAGCGGGGGGTGGGCAGTATTTT. Encoded protein: CASSFSPAGGGQYF. The J gene is TRBJ2-3, the V gene TRBV28, with 9 bases aligning to TRBD2. Germline V gives CDR1 MDHEN, CDR2 SYDVKM. This CDR3 region has 14 residues. The ends lost 3 bases at V and 11 bases at J; junction bases unmatched: 9.

The chain recombines TRBV7-9 with TRBJ1-2; D not certain. CDR1 is SEHNR, CDR2 FQNEAQ, per germline (reference sequence). With 5 bases removed from V and 0 bases from J, the gap between germline ends came to 10 bases. CDR3 length: 14 residues. The CDR3, as DNA: TGTGCCAGCAGCCGAGCGGTTTCTAACTATGGCTACACCTTC. As protein: CASSRAVSNYGYTF.

The chain uses TRBV5-1 and TRBJ1-5; D gene ambiguous. Germline values: CDR1 SGHRS, CDR2 YFSETQ. V was trimmed by 2 bases and J by 7 bases, leaving 13 bases between them. This CDR3 is 14 amino acids long. The CDR3 region is CASSLTPAQQPQHF. In DNA form, the CDR3 reads TGCGCCAGCAGCTTAACCCCCGCCCAGCAGCCCCAGCATTTT.

The rearrangement links TRBV5-4 to TRBJ2-2, with D possibly being TRBD2 (6 bases). V was cut by 4 bases and J by 4 bases, with 17 bases left in between. CDR1 and CDR2 from the germline V gene are SGHNT and YYREEE (reference sequence). The CDR3 length is 16 residues. The CDR3 spells CASSPSQRGGTGELFF. For the CDR3, the DNA is TGTGCCAGCAGCCCCTCCCAGAGGGGAGGCACCGGGGAGCTGTTTTTT.

V and J are TRBV7-8 and TRBJ2-3; D is unresolved. CDR1 and CDR2 (germline): SGHVS, FQNEAQ. This CDR3 contains 12 residues. Deletions cut 5 bases from V and 1 base from J, with 4 bases between. The DNA for the CDR3 is TGTGCCAGCAGCACCCGCACAGATACGCAGTATTTT. This encodes CASSTRTDTQYF.

This clone showed up just a few times. The chain joins TRBV7-2 to TRBJ2-2; D not certain. The length of the CDR3 is 14 residues. Germline V gene sequence: CDR1 SGHTA, CDR2 FQGNSA. The V and J ends lost 7 bases and 0 bases respectively, with 9 bases between them. CDR3 nucleotides: TGTGCCAGCAACCGAAACCCGAACACCGGGGAGCTGTTTTTT. Translated, it gives CASNRNPNTGELFF.